Listed below are T cell receptor beta chains from one sample, sequenced in a study of blood T cell repertoires in COVID-19. Measured with immunoSEQ multiplex PCR; TCRdb has only the in-frame clones, and not every one. Here the sample spans 150,000 or so clones, about 80% being singletons. Sequencing was done on a sample of peripheral blood. The receptors here all came from a woman over 75 with acute or convalescent COVID-19. Each CDR3 is given with its conserved first and last residue. The order of the fields is V gene, D gene, J gene, clone size, CDR3 protein, CDR3 DNA. D genes are given only for firm matches. The listing skips clone size in some rows; elsewhere it reads once, few, many or a size class.

TRBV10-3	TRBD1	TRBJ2-2	-	CAISEGQGTGELFF	TGTGCCATCAGTGAGGGACAGGGGACCGGGGAGCTGTTTTTT
TRBV24-1	-	TRBJ2-1	once	CATSDQDWNEQFF	TGTGCCACCAGTGACCAGGACTGGAATGAGCAGTTCTTC
TRBV30	TRBD1	TRBJ1-1	-	CAWSDRGRVPEAFF	TGTGCCTGGAGTGACAGGGGGCGAGTCCCTGAAGCTTTCTTT
TRBV10-3	TRBD2	TRBJ2-7	few	CAISEWLAGGTSQQYF	TGTGCCATCAGTGAGTGGCTAGCGGGAGGGACTTCACAGCAGTACTTC
TRBV7-2	-	TRBJ2-1	once	CASSSSFLNEQFF	TGTGCCAGCAGCTCCTCTTTTCTAAATGAGCAGTTCTTC
TRBV10-3	TRBD2	TRBJ2-1	-	CAITTGTSGRNEQFF	TGTGCCATCACCACCGGGACTAGCGGGAGAAATGAGCAGTTCTTC
TRBV7-2	TRBD2	TRBJ2-5	-	CASSFQAGEGETQYF	TGTGCCAGCAGCTTTCAGGCGGGAGAGGGAGAGACCCAGTACTTC
TRBV6-5	-	TRBJ1-2	-	CASRPMLRNYGYTF	TGTGCCAGCAGGCCGATGCTCAGGAACTATGGCTACACCTTC
TRBV19	-	TRBJ1-5	-	CASSIITGFNQPQHF	TGTGCCAGTAGTATAATCACAGGGTTCAATCAGCCCCAGCATTTT
TRBV15	-	TRBJ1-5	once	CATSPPSNQPQHF	TGTGCCACCAGCCCTCCTAGCAATCAGCCCCAGCATTTT
TRBV6-5	TRBD2	TRBJ2-3	once	CASSLTAGGPGDTQYF	TGTGCCAGCAGTTTGACAGCGGGAGGGCCGGGGGATACGCAGTATTTT
TRBV18	-	TRBJ2-7	-	CASSPNEAQEQYF	TGTGCCAGCTCACCTAACGAGGCCCAGGAGCAGTACTTC
TRBV5-6	-	TRBJ2-7	-	CASSLIGVYEQYF	TGTGCCAGCAGCTTGATCGGGGTCTACGAGCAGTACTTC
TRBV6-5	TRBD1	TRBJ2-4	once	CASSRDRGGNIQYF	TGTGCCAGCAGTCGGGACAGGGGGGGGAACATTCAGTACTTC
TRBV7-2	TRBD2	TRBJ2-3	-	CASSSSGMSTDTQYF	TGTGCCAGCAGCTCCAGCGGGATGAGCACAGATACGCAGTATTTT
TRBV2	-	TRBJ1-1	-	CASSQLRAEAFF	TGTGCCAGCAGTCAACTTCGGGCTGAAGCTTTCTTT
TRBV18	-	TRBJ1-5	-	CASSPGPYSNQPQHF	TGTGCCAGCTCACCTGGGCCCTATAGCAATCAGCCCCAGCATTTT
TRBV19	-	TRBJ1-1	-	CASSTGGSDGNTEAFF	TGTGCCAGTAGTACCGGGGGGAGCGACGGGAACACTGAAGCTTTCTTT
TRBV6-6	TRBD1	TRBJ1-1	-	CASLADRVNTEAFF	TGTGCCAGCCTCGCGGACAGGGTTAACACTGAAGCTTTCTTT
TRBV14	-	TRBJ2-2	-	CASSQVRPQNTGELFF	TGTGCCAGCAGCCAAGTCAGGCCCCAAAACACCGGGGAGCTGTTTTTT
TRBV5-4	-	TRBJ1-2	-	CASSLPGGGRSGYTF	TGTGCCAGCAGCCTCCCGGGGGGCGGAAGGAGCGGCTACACCTTC
TRBV2	TRBD1	TRBJ2-7	-	CASRLTGQGSYEQYF	TGTGCCAGCAGGCTGACTGGACAGGGTAGCTACGAGCAGTACTTC